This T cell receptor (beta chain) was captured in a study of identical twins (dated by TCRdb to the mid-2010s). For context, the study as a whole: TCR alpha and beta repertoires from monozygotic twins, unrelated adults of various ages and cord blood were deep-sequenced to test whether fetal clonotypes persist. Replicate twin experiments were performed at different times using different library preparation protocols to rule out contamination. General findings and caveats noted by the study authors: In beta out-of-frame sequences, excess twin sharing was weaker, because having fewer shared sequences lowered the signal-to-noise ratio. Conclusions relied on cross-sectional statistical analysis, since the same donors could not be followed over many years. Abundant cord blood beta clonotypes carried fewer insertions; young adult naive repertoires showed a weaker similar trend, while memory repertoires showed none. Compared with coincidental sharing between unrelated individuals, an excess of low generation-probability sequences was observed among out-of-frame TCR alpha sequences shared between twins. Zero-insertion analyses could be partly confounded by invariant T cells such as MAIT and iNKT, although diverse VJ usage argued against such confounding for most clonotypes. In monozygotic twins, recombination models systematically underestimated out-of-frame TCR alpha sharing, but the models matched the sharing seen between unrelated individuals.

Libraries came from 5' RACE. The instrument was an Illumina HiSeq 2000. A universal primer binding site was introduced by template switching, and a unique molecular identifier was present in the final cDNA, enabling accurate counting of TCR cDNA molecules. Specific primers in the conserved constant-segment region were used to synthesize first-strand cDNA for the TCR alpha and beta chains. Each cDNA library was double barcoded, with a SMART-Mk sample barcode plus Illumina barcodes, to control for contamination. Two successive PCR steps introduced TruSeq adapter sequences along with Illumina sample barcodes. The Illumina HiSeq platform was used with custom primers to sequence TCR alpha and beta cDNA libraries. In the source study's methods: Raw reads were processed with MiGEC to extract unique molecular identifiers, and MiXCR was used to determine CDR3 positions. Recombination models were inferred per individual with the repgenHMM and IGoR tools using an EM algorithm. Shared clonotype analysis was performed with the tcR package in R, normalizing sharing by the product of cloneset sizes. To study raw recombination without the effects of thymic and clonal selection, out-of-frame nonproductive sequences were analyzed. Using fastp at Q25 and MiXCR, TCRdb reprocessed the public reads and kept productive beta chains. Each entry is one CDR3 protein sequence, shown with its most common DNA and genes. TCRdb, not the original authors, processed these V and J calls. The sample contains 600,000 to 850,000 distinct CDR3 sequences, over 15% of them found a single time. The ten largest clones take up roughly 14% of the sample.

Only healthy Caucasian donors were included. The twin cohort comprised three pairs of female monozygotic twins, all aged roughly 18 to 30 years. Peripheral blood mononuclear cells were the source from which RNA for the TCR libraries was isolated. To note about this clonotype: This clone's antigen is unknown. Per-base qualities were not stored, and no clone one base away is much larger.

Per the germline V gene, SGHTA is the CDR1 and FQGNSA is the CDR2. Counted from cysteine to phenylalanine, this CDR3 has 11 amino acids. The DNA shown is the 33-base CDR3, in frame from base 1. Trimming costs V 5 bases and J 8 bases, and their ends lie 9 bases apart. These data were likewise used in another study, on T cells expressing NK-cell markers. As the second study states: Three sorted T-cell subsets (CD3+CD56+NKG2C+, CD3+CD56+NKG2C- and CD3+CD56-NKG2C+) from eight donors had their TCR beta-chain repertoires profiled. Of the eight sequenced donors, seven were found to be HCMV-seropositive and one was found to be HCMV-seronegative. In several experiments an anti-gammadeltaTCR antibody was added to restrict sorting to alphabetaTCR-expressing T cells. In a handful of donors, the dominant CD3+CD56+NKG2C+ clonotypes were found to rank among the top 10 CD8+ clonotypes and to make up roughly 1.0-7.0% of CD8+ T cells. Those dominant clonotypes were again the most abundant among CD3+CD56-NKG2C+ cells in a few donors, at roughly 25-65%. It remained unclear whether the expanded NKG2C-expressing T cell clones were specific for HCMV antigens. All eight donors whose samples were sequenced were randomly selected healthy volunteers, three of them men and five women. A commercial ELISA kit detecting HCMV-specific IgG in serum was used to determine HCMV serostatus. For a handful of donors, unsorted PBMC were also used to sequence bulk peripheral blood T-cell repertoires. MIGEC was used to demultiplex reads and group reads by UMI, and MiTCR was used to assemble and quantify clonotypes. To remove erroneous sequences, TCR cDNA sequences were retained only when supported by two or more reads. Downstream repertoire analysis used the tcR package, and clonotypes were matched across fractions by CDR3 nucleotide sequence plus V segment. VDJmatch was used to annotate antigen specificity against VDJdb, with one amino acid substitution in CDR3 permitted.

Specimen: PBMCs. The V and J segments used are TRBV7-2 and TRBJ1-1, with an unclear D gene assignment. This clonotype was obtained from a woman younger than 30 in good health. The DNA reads TGTGCCAGCAGCAGGTTTAAAGAAGCTTTCTTT. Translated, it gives CASSRFKEAFF.